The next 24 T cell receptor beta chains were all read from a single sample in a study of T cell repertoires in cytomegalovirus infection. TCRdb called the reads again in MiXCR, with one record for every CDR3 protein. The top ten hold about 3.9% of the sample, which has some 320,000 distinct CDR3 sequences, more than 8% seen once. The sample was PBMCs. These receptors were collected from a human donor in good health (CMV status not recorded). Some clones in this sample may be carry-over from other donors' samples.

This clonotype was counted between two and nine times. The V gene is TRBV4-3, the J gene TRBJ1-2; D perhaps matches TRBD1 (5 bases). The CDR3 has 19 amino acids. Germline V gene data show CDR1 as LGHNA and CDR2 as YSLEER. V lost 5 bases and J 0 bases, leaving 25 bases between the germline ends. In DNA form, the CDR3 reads TGCGCCAGCAGCTCAGCGAGGGGAGGAGGCAAGTTAGCTAACTATGGCTACACCTTC. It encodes CASSSARGGGKLANYGYTF.

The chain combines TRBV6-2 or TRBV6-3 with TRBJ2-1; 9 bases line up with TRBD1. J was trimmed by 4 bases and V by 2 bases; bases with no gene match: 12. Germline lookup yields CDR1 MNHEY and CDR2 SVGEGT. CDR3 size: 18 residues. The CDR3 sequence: CASSYRATGGPGYNEQFF. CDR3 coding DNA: TGTGCCAGCAGTTACCGAGCGACAGGGGGGCCGGGGTACAATGAGCAGTTCTTC.

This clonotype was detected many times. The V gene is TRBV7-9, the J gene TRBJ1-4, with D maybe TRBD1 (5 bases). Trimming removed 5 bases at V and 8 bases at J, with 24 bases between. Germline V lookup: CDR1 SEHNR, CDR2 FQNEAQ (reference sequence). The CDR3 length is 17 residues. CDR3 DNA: TGTGCCAGCAGCACCCCCCCGGGGGAGCAGGGTGGGGAAAAACTGTTTTTT. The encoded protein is CASSTPPGEQGGEKLFF.

The CDR3 DNA reads as TGCAGCGTGACCCCCGCAACTAATGAAAAACTGTTTTTT. It yields the protein CSVTPATNEKLFF. The rearrangement links TRBV29-1 to TRBJ1-4; D is ambiguous. Germline CDR1 is SQVTM and CDR2 is ANQGSEA. The CDR3 loop spans 13 amino acids. V lost 6 bases, J lost 0 bases, and 8 bases lay in between. Drawing the rest from reference TRBV29-1 and TRBJ1-4, the complete variable domain is SAVISQKPSRDICQRGTSLTIQCQVDSQVTMMFWYRQQPGQSLTLIATANQGSEATYESGFVIDKFPISRPNLTFSTLTVSNMSPEDSSIYLCSVTPATNEKLFFGSGTQLSVL.

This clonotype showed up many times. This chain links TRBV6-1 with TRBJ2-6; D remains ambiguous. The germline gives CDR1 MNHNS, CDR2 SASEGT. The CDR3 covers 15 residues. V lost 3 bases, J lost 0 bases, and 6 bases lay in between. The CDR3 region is CASSDPSSGANVLTF. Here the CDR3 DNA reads TGTGCCAGCAGTGACCCCTCCTCTGGGGCCAACGTCCTGACTTTC.

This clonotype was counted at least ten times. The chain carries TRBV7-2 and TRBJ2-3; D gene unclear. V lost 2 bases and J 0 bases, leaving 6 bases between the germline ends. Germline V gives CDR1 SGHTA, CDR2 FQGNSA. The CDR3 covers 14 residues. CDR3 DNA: TGTGCCAGCAGCTTACTCAGTAGCACAGATACGCAGTATTTT. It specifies CASSLLSSTDTQYF.

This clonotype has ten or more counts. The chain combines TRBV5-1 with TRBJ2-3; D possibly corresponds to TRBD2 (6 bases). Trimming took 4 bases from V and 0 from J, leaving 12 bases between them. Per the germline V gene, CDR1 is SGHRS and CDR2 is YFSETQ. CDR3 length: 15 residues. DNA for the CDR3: TGCGCCAGCAGCGAGGGAGGCCCCAGCACAGATACGCAGTATTTT. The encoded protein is CASSEGGPSTDTQYF.

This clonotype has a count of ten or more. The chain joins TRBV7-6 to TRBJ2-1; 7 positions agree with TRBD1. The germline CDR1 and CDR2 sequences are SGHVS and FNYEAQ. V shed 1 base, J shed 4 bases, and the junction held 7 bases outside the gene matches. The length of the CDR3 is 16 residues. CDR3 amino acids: CASSLVPQGPYNEQFF. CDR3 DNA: TGTGCCAGCAGCTTAGTTCCACAGGGGCCTTACAATGAGCAGTTCTTC.

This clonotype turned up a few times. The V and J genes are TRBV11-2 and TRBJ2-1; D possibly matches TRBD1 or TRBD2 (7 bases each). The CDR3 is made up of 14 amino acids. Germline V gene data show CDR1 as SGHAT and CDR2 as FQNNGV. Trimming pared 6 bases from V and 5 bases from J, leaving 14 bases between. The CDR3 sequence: CASRAGGVDNEQFF. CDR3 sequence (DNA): TGTGCCAGCAGGGCAGGGGGGGTCGACAATGAGCAGTTCTTC.

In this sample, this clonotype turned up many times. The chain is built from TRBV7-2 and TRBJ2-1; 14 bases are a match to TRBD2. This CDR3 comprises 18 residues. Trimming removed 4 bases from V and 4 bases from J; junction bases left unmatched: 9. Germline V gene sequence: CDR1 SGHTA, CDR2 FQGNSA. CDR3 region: CASSSQRLAGGMYNEQFF. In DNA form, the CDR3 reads TGTGCCAGCAGCTCCCAACGACTAGCGGGGGGGATGTACAATGAGCAGTTCTTC.

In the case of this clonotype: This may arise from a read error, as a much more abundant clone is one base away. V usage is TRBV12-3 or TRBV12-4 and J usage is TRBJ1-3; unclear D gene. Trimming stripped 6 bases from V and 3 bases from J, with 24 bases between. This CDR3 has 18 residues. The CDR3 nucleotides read TGTGCCAGCAGCCCGGCCCTCCTCAGCGCAAGGGTTGGAAACACCATATATTTT. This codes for CASSPALLSARVGNTIYF.

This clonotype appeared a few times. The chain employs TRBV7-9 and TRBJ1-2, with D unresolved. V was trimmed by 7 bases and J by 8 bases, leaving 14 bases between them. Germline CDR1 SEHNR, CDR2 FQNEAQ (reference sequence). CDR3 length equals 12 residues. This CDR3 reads CASNPPVRGYTF. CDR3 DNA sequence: TGTGCCAGCAACCCTCCCGTCCGAGGCTACACCTTC.

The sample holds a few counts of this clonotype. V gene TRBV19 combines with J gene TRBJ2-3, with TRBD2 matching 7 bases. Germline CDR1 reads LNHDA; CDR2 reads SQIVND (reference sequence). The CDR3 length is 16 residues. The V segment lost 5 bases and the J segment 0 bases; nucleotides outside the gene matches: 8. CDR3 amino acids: CASSVASGTSTDTQYF. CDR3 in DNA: TGTGCCAGTAGTGTGGCTAGCGGAACTAGCACAGATACGCAGTATTTT.

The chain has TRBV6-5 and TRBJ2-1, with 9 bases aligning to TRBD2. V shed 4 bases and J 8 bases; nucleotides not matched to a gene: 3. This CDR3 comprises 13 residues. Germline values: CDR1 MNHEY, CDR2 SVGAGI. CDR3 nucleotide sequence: TGTGCCAGCAGTTCTAGCGGGGCGGATGAGCAGTTCTTC. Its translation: CASSSSGADEQFF.

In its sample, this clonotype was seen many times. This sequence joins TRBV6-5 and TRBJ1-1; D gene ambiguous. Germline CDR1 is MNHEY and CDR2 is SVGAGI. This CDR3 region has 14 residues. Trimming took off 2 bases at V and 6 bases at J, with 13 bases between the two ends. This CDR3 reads CASSYGGEGPEAFF. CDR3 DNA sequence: TGTGCCAGCAGTTACGGCGGAGAAGGACCTGAAGCTTTCTTT.

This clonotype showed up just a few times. The CDR3, as DNA: TGTGCCAGCAGCTTGGGGGCCTTGAGGAACACTGAAGCTTTCTTT. Translated, it gives CASSLGALRNTEAFF. The chain joins TRBV5-4 to TRBJ1-1; no clear D gene. Germline lookup yields CDR1 SGHNT and CDR2 YYREEE (reference sequence). The CDR3 covers 15 residues. The ends were cut back, 0 bases at V and 1 base at J, with 10 bases in the middle.

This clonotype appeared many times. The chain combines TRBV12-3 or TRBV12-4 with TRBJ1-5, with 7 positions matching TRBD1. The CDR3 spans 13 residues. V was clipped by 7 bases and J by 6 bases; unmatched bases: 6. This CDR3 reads CASTRQGFQPQHF. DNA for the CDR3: TGTGCCAGCACCCGACAGGGCTTTCAGCCCCAGCATTTT.

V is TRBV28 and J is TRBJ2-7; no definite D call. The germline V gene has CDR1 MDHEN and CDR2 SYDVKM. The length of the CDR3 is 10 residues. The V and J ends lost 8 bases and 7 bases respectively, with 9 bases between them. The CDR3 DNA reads TGTGCCAGCGGGAACCGGGAGCAGTACTTC. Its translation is CASGNREQYF.

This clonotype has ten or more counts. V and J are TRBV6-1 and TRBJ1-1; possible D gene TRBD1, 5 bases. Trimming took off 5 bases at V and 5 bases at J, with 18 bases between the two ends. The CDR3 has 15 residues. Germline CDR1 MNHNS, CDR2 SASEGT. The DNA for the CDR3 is TGTGCCAGCAGTCCCTGGGGCCGCGGGGAAACTGAAGCTTTCTTT. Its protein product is CASSPWGRGETEAFF.

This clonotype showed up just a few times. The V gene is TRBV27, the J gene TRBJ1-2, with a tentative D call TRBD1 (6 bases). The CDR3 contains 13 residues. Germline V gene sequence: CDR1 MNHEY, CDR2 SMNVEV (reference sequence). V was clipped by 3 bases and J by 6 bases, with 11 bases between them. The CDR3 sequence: CASSFLDRHGYTF. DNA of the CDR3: TGTGCCAGCAGTTTCCTAGACAGGCATGGCTACACCTTC.

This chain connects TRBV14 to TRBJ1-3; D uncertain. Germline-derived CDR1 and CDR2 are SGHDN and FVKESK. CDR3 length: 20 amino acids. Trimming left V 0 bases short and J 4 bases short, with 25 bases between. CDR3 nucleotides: TGTGCCAGCAGCCAAGATGAAGGTTGGAAGCCGAGGGTTCCGGGAAACACCATATATTTT. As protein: CASSQDEGWKPRVPGNTIYF.

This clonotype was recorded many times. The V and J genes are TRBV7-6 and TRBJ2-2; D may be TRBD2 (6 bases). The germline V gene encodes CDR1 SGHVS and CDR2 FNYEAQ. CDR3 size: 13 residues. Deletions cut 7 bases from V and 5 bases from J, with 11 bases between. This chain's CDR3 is CASTLARTGELFF. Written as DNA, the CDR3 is TGTGCCAGCACCCTAGCGAGAACCGGGGAGCTGTTTTTT.

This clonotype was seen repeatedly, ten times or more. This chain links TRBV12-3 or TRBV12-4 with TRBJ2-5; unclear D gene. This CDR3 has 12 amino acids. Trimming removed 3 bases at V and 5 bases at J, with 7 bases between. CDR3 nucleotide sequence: TGTGCCAGCAGTTTCAGTCGGGAGACCCAGTACTTC. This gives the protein CASSFSRETQYF.

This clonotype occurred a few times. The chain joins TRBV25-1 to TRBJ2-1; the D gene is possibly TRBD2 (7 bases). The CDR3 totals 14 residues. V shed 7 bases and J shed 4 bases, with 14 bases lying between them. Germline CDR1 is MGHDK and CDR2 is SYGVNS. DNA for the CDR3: TGTGCCAGCAAGGGGGGGGGGGGATACAATGAGCAGTTCTTC. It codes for CASKGGGGYNEQFF.